Listed below are T cell receptor beta chains from one sample, sequenced in a study of T cell changes during pregnancy in multiple sclerosis. Only in-frame clones appear in the TCRdb table, and some are missing; sequencing was by immunoSEQ multiplex PCR. The sample yields about 120,000 clones, over 85% seen once. The material was peripheral blood, obtained before pregnancy. These receptors were obtained from a female donor with multiple sclerosis, enrolled in a pregnancy study. The CDR3 runs from the conserved cysteine through the conserved F or W. The order of the fields is CDR3 DNA, CDR3 protein, D gene, clone size, J gene, V gene, CDR3 length. D genes are given only for firm matches. Clone size appears in some rows only: once, few, many, or a class for an expanded clone.

DNA: TGTGCCAGCAGTTGGGAGGGGAGGGAGACCCAGTACTTC; CDR3: CASSWEGRETQYF; D: TRBD2; size: -; J: TRBJ2-5; V: TRBV6-6; length: 13
DNA: TGTGCCAGCAGCTTATCCGGACAGGGCGGTGGAAACACCATATATTTT; CDR3: CASSLSGQGGGNTIYF; D: TRBD1; size: -; J: TRBJ1-3; V: TRBV7-8; length: 16
DNA: TGTGCCTGGAGTGTACCGCCCCCTCGGGTGCCCGAAAACTACGAGCAGTACTTC; CDR3: CAWSVPPPRVPENYEQYF; D: -; size: -; J: TRBJ2-7; V: TRBV30; length: 18
DNA: TGTGCCAGCAGACGCTCGGAGGTGGTCACAGATACGCAGTATTTT; CDR3: CASRRSEVVTDTQYF; D: -; size: -; J: TRBJ2-3; V: TRBV5-4; length: 15
DNA: TGCGCCAGCAGCCTAGGACTAGCGGGAGGGCCCTACGAGCAGTACTTC; CDR3: CASSLGLAGGPYEQYF; D: TRBD2; size: -; J: TRBJ2-7; V: TRBV4-1; length: 16
DNA: TGTGCCAGCAGCTTACCGGCTAGCGGGAGTCCAACTAGAAATGAGCAGTTCTTC; CDR3: CASSLPASGSPTRNEQFF; D: TRBD2; size: -; J: TRBJ2-1; V: TRBV7-2; length: 18
DNA: TGTGCCAGCAGCTTGAGGGGGAGTACAGATACGCAGTATTTT; CDR3: CASSLRGSTDTQYF; D: -; size: -; J: TRBJ2-3; V: TRBV5-5; length: 14
DNA: TGTGCCAGTAGTACCTTACCCGGGACAGGGGGCAACTATGGCTACACCTTC; CDR3: CASSTLPGTGGNYGYTF; D: TRBD1; size: once; J: TRBJ1-2; V: TRBV19; length: 17
DNA: TGTGCCAGCAGCGTAGACCTGGGCCCGCGGGGGAGGGAGCAGTACTTC; CDR3: CASSVDLGPRGREQYF; D: TRBD2; size: -; J: TRBJ2-7; V: TRBV9; length: 16
DNA: TGCGCCAGCAGCTTGGATGTCTATAGCACAGATACGCAGTATTTT; CDR3: CASSLDVYSTDTQYF; D: -; size: -; J: TRBJ2-3; V: TRBV5-1; length: 15
DNA: TGTGCCAGCAGTACCACAGGGGGCTTAAGAGAGACCCAGTACTTC; CDR3: CASSTTGGLRETQYF; D: TRBD1; size: -; J: TRBJ2-5; V: TRBV27; length: 15
DNA: TGTGCCAGCAGCCCCAATTCAGGAACCCCGGATACGCAGTATTTT; CDR3: CASSPNSGTPDTQYF; D: -; size: -; J: TRBJ2-3; V: TRBV9; length: 15
DNA: TGTGCCTGGAGTGTGGCTGCTAATGAGCAGTTCTTC; CDR3: CAWSVAANEQFF; D: -; size: -; J: TRBJ2-1; V: TRBV30; length: 12
DNA: TGTGCCAGCAGCCTAGGGGGACAGTTAGTGACCCAGTACTTC; CDR3: CASSLGGQLVTQYF; D: TRBD1; size: -; J: TRBJ2-5; V: TRBV11-2; length: 14
DNA: TGCGCCAGCAGCTTATCGGACAGCCCTAACTATGGCTACACCTTC; CDR3: CASSLSDSPNYGYTF; D: -; size: -; J: TRBJ1-2; V: TRBV5-1; length: 15
DNA: TGCAGCGTTCTGAGGGACAGAACGGGGACCCAGTACTTC; CDR3: CSVLRDRTGTQYF; D: TRBD1; size: -; J: TRBJ2-5; V: TRBV29-1; length: 13
DNA: TGTGCCAGCAGCCTACGCGGGGGAGGTGCAGAGACCCAGTACTTC; CDR3: CASSLRGGGAETQYF; D: TRBD2; size: -; J: TRBJ2-5; V: TRBV14; length: 15
DNA: TGTGCCAGCAGCCCGCCCCCATATGACAGTAATCAGTATTTT; CDR3: CASSPPPYDSNQYF; D: -; size: -; J: TRBJ2-3; V: TRBV2; length: 14
DNA: TGTGCCTGGAGTGGCTCGGGACAGGGGTCGAATCAGCCCCAGCATTTT; CDR3: CAWSGSGQGSNQPQHF; D: TRBD1; size: -; J: TRBJ1-5; V: TRBV30; length: 16
DNA: TGTGCCAGCAGCTTAGCGCGGAGCTCCTACAATGAGCAGTTCTTC; CDR3: CASSLARSSYNEQFF; D: -; size: -; J: TRBJ2-1; V: TRBV7-8; length: 15
DNA: TGTGCCAGCAGCTCGACAAGCGGGAGAGCCTACAATGAGCAGTTCTTC; CDR3: CASSSTSGRAYNEQFF; D: TRBD2; size: -; J: TRBJ2-1; V: TRBV7-6; length: 16
DNA: TGTGCCAGCGCCCGACAGGGAGGTAATTCACCCCTCCACTTT; CDR3: CASARQGGNSPLHF; D: TRBD1; size: -; J: TRBJ1-6; V: TRBV6-6; length: 14
DNA: TGTGCCAGCAGTGCTCCTCCGGACAGGGAAATTTTAGAGCAGTACTTC; CDR3: CASSAPPDREILEQYF; D: TRBD1; size: many; J: TRBJ2-7; V: TRBV6-1; length: 16
DNA: TGCGCCAGCAGCCTCAATACAGGGGTTATCACTGAAGCTTTCTTT; CDR3: CASSLNTGVITEAFF; D: TRBD1; size: -; J: TRBJ1-1; V: TRBV4-1; length: 15
DNA: TGTGCCAGCAGTCCCTTAATTGGACTCCGGGTGGACACTGAAGCTTTCTTT; CDR3: CASSPLIGLRVDTEAFF; D: -; size: few; J: TRBJ1-1; V: TRBV28; length: 17
DNA: TGTGCCAGCAGCAGGGACTATACCTACGAGCAGTACTTC; CDR3: CASSRDYTYEQYF; D: TRBD2; size: -; J: TRBJ2-7; V: TRBV7-9; length: 13
DNA: TGTGCCAGCAGTTACGTGGGGGGGCGAAACTTCTATGAGCAGTTCTTC; CDR3: CASSYVGGRNFYEQFF; D: -; size: -; J: TRBJ2-1; V: TRBV6-5; length: 16
DNA: TGTGCCAGCAGTGAAGGAGCCGCCCAGCATTTT; CDR3: CASSEGAAQHF; D: -; size: -; J: TRBJ1-5; V: TRBV2; length: 11
DNA: TGTGCCAGCTCCGCGCGGGGCAGGGGGATCTCTGGGGCCAACGTCCTGACTTTC; CDR3: CASSARGRGISGANVLTF; D: -; size: -; J: TRBJ2-6; V: TRBV11-2; length: 18
DNA: TGTGCCAGCAGCTTAGTACAGTCCACTGAAGCTTTCTTT; CDR3: CASSLVQSTEAFF; D: -; size: once; J: TRBJ1-1; V: TRBV7-2; length: 13
DNA: TGTGCCAGCAGCCCCTTTCTATCACAGCCTCAGTACTTC; CDR3: CASSPFLSQPQYF; D: -; size: -; J: TRBJ2-4; V: TRBV6-5; length: 13
DNA: TGCAGCGCACCAGGTCCCTACTACAATGAGCAGTTCTTC; CDR3: CSAPGPYYNEQFF; D: -; size: -; J: TRBJ2-1; V: TRBV29-1; length: 13